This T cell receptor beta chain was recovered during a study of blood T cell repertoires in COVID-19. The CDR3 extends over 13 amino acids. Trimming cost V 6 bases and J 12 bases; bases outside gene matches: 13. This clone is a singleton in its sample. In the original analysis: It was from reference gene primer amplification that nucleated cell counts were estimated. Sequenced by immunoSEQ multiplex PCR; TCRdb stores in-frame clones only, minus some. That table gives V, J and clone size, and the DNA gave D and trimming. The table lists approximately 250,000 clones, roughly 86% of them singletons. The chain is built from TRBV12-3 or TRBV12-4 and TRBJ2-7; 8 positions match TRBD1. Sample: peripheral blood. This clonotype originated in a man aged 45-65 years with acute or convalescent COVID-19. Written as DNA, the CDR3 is TGTGCCAGCAGCACTCTCGGACAGGGTAATCCGTACTTC. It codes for CASSTLGQGNPYF.